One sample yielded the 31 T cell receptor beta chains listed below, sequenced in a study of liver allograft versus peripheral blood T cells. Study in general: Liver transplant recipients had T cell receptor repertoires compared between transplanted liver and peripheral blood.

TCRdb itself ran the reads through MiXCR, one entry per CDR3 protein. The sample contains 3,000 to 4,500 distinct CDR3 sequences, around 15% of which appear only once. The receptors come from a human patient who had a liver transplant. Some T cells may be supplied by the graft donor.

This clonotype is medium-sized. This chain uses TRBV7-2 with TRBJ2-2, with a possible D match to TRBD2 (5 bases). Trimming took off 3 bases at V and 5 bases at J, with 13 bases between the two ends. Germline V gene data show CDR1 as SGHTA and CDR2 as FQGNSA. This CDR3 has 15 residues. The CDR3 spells CASSFGDRRTGELFF. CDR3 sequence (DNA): TGTGCCAGCAGCTTTGGAGACCGGAGGACCGGGGAGCTGTTTTTT.

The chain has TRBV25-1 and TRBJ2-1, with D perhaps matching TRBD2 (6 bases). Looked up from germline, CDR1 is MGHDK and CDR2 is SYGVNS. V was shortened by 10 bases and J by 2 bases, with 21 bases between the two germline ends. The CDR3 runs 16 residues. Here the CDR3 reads CATSRWGGSAYNEQFF. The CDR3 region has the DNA TGTGCCACCAGCAGATGGGGAGGATCGGCCTACAATGAGCAGTTCTTC. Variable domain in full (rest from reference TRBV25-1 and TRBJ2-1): EADIYQTPRYLVIGTGKKITLECSQTMGHDKMYWYQQDPGMELHLIHYSYGVNSTEKGDLSSESTVSRIRTEHFPLTLESARPSHTSQYLCATSRWGGSAYNEQFFGPGTRLTVL.

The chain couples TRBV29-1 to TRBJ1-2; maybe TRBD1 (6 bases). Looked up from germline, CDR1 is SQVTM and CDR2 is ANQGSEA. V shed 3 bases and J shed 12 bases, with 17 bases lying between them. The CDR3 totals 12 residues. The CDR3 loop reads CSVDSGGLLNTF. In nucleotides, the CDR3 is TGCAGCGTTGACTCGGGGGGCCTCCTTAACACCTTC.

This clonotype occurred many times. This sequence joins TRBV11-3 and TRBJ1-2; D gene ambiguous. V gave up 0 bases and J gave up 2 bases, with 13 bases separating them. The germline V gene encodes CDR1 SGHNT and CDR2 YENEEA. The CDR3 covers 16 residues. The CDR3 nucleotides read TGTGCCAGCAGCTTAGAGGGCAGACTTGGGAACTATGGCTACACCTTC. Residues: CASSLEGRLGNYGYTF.

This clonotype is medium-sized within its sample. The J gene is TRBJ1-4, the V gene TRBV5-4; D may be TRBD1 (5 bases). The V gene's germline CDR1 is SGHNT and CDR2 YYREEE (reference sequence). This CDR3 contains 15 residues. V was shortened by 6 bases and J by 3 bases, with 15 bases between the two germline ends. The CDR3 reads CASTTGGVANEKLFF. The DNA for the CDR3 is TGTGCCAGCACTACAGGAGGGGTAGCTAATGAAAAACTGTTTTTT.

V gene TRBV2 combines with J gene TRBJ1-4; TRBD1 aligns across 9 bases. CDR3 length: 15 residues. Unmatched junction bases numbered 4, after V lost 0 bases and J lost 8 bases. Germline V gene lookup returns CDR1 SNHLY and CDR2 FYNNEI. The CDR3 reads CASSEAGTGNEKLFF. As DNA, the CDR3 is TGTGCCAGCAGTGAAGCCGGGACAGGGAACGAAAAACTGTTTTTT.

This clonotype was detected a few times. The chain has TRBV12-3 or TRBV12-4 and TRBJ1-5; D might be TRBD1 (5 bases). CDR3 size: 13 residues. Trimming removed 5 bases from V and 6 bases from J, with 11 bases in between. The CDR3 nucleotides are TGTGCCAGCAGTAAGACAGTCGTTCAGCCCCAGCATTTT. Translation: CASSKTVVQPQHF.

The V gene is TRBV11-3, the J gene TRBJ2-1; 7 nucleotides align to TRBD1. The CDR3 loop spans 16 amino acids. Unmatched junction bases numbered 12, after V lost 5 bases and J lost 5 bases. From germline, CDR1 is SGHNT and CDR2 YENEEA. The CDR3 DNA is TGTGCCAGCAGCCCCTACAGGGGAGACCCGAACAATGAGCAGTTCTTC. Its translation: CASSPYRGDPNNEQFF.

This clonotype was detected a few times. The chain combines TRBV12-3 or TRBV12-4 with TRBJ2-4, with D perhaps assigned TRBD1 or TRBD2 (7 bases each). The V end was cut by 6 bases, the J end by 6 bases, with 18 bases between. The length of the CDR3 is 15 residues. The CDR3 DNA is TGTGCCAGCAGCCCGGGACAGAGGGGGGGAAACATTCAGTACTTC. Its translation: CASSPGQRGGNIQYF.

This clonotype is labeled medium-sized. Written as DNA, the CDR3 is TGTGCCAGCACCTTCGACAGGGGAAGACAGCCCCAGCATTTT. Translated: CASTFDRGRQPQHF. The gene calls are TRBV6-2 or TRBV6-3 and TRBJ1-5, with TRBD1 matching over 8 bases. The J segment lost 7 bases and the V segment lost 7 bases, leaving 9 bases of the junction unmatched. CDR1 is MNHEY and CDR2 is SVGEGT in the germline V gene. The CDR3 consists of 14 residues.

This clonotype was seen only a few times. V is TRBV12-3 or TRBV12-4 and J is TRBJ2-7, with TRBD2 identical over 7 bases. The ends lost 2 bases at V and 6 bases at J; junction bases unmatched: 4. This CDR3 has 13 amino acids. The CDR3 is CASSLSGGSEQYV. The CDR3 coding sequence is TGTGCCAGCAGTTTATCGGGAGGTTCCGAGCAGTACGTC.

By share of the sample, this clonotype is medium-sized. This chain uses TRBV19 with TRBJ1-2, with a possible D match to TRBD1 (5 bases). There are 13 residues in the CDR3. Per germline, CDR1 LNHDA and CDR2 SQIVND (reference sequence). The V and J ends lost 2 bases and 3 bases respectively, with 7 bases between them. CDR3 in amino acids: CASSIRTHYGYTF. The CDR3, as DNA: TGTGCCAGTAGTATAAGGACACACTATGGCTACACCTTC.

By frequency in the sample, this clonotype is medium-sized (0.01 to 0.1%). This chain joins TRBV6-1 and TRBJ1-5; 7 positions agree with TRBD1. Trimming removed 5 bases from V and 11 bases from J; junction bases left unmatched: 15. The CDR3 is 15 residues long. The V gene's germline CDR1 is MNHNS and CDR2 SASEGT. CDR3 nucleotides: TGTGCCAGCAGTCCTCGGACAGGTCACCAATCTGCCCAGCATTTT. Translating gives CASSPRTGHQSAQHF.

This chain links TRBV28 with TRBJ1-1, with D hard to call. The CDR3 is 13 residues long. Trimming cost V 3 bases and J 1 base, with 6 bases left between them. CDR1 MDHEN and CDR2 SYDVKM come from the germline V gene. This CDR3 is CASSFPRNTEAFF. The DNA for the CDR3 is TGTGCCAGCAGTTTCCCTAGGAACACTGAAGCTTTCTTT.

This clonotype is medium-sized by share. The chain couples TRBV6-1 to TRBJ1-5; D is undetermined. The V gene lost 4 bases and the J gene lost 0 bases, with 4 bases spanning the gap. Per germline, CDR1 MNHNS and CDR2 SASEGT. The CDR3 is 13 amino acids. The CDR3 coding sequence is TGTGCCAGCAGTGGAGATAGCAATCAGCCCCAGCATTTT. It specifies CASSGDSNQPQHF.

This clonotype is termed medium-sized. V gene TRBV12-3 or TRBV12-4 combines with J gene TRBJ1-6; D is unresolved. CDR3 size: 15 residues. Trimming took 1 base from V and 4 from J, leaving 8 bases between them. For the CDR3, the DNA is TGTGCCAGCAGTTTAGGGGCTGGGTATAATTCACCCCTCCACTTT. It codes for CASSLGAGYNSPLHF.

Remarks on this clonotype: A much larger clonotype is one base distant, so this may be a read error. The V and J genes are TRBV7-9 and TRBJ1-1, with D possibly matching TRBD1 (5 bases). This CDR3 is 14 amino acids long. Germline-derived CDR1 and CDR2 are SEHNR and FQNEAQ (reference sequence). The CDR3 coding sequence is TGTGTCAGCAGCTACCTCGGGGGGACCACTGAAGCTTTCTTT. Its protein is CVSSYLGGTTEAFF. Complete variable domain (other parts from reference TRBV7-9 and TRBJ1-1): DTGVSQNPRHKITKRGQNVTFRCDPISEHNRLYWYRQTLGQGPEFLTYFQNEAQLEKSRLLSDRFSAERPKGSFSTLEIQRTEQGDSAMYLCVSSYLGGTTEAFFGQGTRLTVV.

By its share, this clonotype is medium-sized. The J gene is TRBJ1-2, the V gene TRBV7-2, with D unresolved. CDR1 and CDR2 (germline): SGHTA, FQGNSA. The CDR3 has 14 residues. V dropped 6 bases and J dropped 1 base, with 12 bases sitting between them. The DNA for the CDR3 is TGTGCCAGCAGTCCTGACACTGGTAACTATGGCTACACCTTC. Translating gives CASSPDTGNYGYTF.

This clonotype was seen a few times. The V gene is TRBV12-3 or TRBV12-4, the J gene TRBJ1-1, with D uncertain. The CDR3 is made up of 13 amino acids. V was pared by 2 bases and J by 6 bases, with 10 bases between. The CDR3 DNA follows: TGTGCCAGCAGTTTACGAGGCATGGCTGAAGCTTTCTTT. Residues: CASSLRGMAEAFF.

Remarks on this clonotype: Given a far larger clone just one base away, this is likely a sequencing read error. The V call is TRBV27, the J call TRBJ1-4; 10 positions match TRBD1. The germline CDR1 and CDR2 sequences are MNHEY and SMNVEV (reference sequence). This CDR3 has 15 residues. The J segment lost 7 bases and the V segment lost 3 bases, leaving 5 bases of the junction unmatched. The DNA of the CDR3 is TGTGCCAGCAGTTTTTCGACAGGGGGCCTTGAAAAACTGTTTTTT. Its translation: CASSFSTGGLEKLFF.

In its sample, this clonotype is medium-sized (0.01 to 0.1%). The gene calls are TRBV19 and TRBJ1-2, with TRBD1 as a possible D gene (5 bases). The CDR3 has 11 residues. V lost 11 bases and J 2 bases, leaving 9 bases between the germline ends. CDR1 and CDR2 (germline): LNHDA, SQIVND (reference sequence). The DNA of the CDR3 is TGTGCCGTAGAGGGGAACTATGGCTACACCTTC. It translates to CAVEGNYGYTF.

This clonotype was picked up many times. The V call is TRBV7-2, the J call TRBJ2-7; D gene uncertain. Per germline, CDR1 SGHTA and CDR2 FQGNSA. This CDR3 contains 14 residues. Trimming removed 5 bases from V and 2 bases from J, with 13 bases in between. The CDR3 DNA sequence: TGTGCCAGCAGCCATCGGACGGAACCCTACGAGCAGTACTTC. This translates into CASSHRTEPYEQYF.

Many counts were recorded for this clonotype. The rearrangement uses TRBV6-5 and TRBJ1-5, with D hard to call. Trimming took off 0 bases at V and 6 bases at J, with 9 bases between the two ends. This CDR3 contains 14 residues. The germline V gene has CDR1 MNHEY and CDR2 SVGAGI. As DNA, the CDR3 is TGTGCCAGCAGTTACTCAGGGTCAGCTCAGCCCCAGCATTTT. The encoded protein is CASSYSGSAQPQHF.

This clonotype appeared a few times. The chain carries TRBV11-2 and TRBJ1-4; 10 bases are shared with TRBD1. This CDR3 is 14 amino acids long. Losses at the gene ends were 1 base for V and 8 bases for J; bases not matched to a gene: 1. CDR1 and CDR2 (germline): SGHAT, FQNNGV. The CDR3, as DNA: TGTGCCAGCAGCTTAGGGACAGGGGGGGAAAAACTGTTTTTT. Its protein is CASSLGTGGEKLFF. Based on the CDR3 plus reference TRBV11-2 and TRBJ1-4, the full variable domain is EAGVAQSPRYKIIEKRQSVAFWCNPISGHATLYWYQQILGQGPKLLIQFQNNGVVDDSQLPKDRFSAERLKGVDSTLKIQPAKLEDSAVYLCASSLGTGGEKLFFGSGTQLSVL.

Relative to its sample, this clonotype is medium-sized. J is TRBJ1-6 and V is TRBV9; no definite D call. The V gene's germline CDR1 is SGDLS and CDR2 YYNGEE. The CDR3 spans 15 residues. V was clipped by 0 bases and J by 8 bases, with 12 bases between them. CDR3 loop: CASSVDSSGDSPLHF. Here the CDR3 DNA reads TGTGCCAGCAGCGTAGATAGCAGCGGGGATTCACCCCTCCACTTT.

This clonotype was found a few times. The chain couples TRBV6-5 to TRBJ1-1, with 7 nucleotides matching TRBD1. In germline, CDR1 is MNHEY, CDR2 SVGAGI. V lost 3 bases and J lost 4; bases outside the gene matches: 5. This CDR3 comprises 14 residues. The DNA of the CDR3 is TGTGCCAGCAGTTATATCAAGGGGGCCACTGAAGCTTTCTTT. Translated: CASSYIKGATEAFF.

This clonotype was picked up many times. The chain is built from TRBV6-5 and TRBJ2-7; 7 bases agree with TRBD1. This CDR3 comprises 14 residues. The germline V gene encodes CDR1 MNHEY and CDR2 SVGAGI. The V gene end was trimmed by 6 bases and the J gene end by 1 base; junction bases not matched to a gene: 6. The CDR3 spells CASRDRIKSYEQYF. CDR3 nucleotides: TGTGCCAGCAGGGACAGGATTAAATCCTACGAGCAGTACTTC.

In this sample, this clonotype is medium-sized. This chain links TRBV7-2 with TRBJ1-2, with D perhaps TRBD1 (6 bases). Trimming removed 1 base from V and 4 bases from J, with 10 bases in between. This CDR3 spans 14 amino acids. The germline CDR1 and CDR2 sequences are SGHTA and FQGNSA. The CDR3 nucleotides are TGTGCCAGCAGCTTAGACAGGGTGGGCTATGGCTACACCTTC. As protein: CASSLDRVGYGYTF.

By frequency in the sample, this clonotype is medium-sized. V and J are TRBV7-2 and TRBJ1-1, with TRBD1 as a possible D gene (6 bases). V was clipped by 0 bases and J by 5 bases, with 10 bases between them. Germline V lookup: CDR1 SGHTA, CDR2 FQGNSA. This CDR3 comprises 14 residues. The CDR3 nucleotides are TGTGCCAGCAGCTTAGCGGGGGGCAGGACTGAAGCTTTCTTT. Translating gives CASSLAGGRTEAFF. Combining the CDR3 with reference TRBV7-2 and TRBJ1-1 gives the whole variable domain GAGVSQSPSNKVTEKGKDVELRCDPISGHTALYWYRQSLGQGLEFLIYFQGNSAPDKSGLPSDRFSAERTGGSVSTLTIQRTQQEDSAVYLCASSLAGGRTEAFFGQGTRLTVV.

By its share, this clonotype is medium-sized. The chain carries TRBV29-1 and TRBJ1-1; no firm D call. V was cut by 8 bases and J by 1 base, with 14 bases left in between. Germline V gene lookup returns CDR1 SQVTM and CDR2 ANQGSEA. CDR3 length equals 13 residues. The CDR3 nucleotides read TGCAGCCCGAAAGGGTTGGCGAACACTGAAGCTTTCTTT. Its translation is CSPKGLANTEAFF.

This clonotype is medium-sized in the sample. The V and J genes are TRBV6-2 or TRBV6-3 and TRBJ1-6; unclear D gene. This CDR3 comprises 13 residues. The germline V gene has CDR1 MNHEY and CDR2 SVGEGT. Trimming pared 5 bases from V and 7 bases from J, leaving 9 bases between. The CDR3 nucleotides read TGTGCCAGCAGTCCCCATTGGAATTCACCCCTCCACTTT. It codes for CASSPHWNSPLHF.